The next 4 T cell receptor beta chains were all read from a single sample in a study of identifying expanded T cells in peripheral blood. Clones were sequenced by immunoSEQ multiplex PCR, and TCRdb holds only the in-frame ones, with some missing. The data contain around 90,000 clones, around 88% of them singletons. Sequencing was carried out using blood. The receptor set was obtained from a person aged 18 to 70 in good health.

The chain couples TRBV19 to TRBJ1-2, with 7 bases lining up with TRBD1. The CDR3 length is 15 residues. Germline V gene data show CDR1 as LNHDA and CDR2 as SQIVND (reference sequence). Unmatched junction bases numbered 12, after V lost 6 bases and J lost 5 bases. The CDR3 region is CASSATRDSHYGYTF. The CDR3, as DNA: TGTGCCAGTAGCGCTACCAGGGACAGTCATTATGGCTACACCTTC.

This chain uses TRBV5-4 with TRBJ2-5; D could derive from TRBD1 or TRBD2 (5 bases each). The CDR3 has 14 residues. The germline V and J ends were trimmed by 7 bases and 5 bases, with 18 bases remaining between them. Germline lookup yields CDR1 SGHNT and CDR2 YYREEE (reference sequence). CDR3 in amino acids: CASSGTGTIETQYF. The CDR3 DNA sequence: TGTGCCAGCTCCGGGACCGGAACGATTGAGACCCAGTACTTC.

The CDR3 nucleotides read TGCGCCAGCAGCTCGACCGGACTAGCGGGGTACAATGAGCAGTTCTTC. It yields the protein CASSSTGLAGYNEQFF. The chain couples TRBV5-1 to TRBJ2-1; 12 bases map to TRBD2. The CDR3 spans 16 residues. V trimming: 3 bases; J trimming: 4 bases; junction bases outside the gene matches: 5. In germline, CDR1 is SGHRS, CDR2 YFSETQ.

The chain combines TRBV28 with TRBJ1-6, with 9 bases identical to TRBD1. V lost 8 bases to trimming and J lost 9 bases; unmatched junction nucleotides: 17. The CDR3 contains 17 residues. Germline V gives CDR1 MDHEN, CDR2 SYDVKM. The CDR3 DNA follows: TGTGCCAGCGAAAAGGGACAGGGTATTAGCGGTATTTCACCCCTCCACTTT. Translating gives CASEKGQGISGISPLHF. The whole variable domain, remainder taken from reference TRBV28 and TRBJ1-6, is DVKVTQSSRYLVKRTGEKVFLECVQDMDHENMFWYRQDPGLGLRLIYFSYDVKMKEKGDIPEGYSVSREKKERFSLILESASTNQTSMYLCASEKGQGISGISPLHFGNGTRLTVT.